The 19 T cell receptor beta chains below come from one sample, sequenced in a study of lymphopenia after photon versus proton radiotherapy. Method: immunoSEQ multiplex PCR; TCRdb's copy keeps in-frame clones and lacks some. Of under 70,000 clones in the sample, 85% to 95% are singletons; the top ten hold 2.2%. Material: peripheral blood, obtained from a patient treated with photon-based radiotherapy. These receptors all come from a woman between 40 and 55 years old with cholangiocarcinoma.

CDR3 DNA sequence: TGTGCCAGCAGTGACGAGGGTCCTTCCTACGAGCAGTACTTC. This sequence encodes CASSDEGPSYEQYF. The rearrangement joins TRBV6-1 to TRBJ2-7; weak D call: TRBD2 (5 bases). Trimming pared 3 bases from V and 1 base from J, leaving 10 bases between. The CDR3 loop spans 14 amino acids. Germline loops: CDR1 MNHNS, CDR2 SASEGT.

The V and J genes are TRBV27 and TRBJ1-4; the match to TRBD1 covers 7 bases. V lost 10 bases to trimming and J lost 4 bases; unmatched junction nucleotides: 9. Germline CDR1 and CDR2: MNHEY and SMNVEV (reference sequence). The CDR3 covers 14 residues. This CDR3 reads CATARDRVNEKLFF. In DNA, the CDR3 is TGTGCCACGGCGAGAGACAGGGTTAATGAAAAACTGTTTTTT.

V gene TRBV28 combines with J gene TRBJ2-3; no definite D call. Germline V gene sequence: CDR1 MDHEN, CDR2 SYDVKM. This CDR3 is built from 12 residues. Trimming shortened V by 4 bases and J by 4 bases, and 6 bases separated the two germline ends. CDR3 in DNA: TGTGCCAGCAGTTCCCCGGCAGATACGCAGTATTTT. This codes for CASSSPADTQYF. The whole variable domain, remainder taken from reference TRBV28 and TRBJ2-3, is DVKVTQSSRYLVKRTGEKVFLECVQDMDHENMFWYRQDPGLGLRLIYFSYDVKMKEKGDIPEGYSVSREKKERFSLILESASTNQTSMYLCASSSPADTQYFGPGTRLTVL.

This clone was detected once. The gene calls are TRBV13 and TRBJ2-7; D is possibly TRBD2 (6 bases). In germline, CDR1 is PRHDT, CDR2 FYEKMQ (reference sequence). Trimming took 0 bases from V and 0 from J, leaving 15 bases between them. This CDR3 contains 17 residues. CDR3 sequence reads: CASSLGGWGSGSYEQYF. CDR3 in DNA: TGTGCCAGCAGCTTAGGGGGTTGGGGTAGCGGCTCCTACGAGCAGTACTTC. The full variable domain, its missing parts supplied by reference TRBV13 and TRBJ2-7, is AAGVIQSPRHLIKEKRETATLKCYPIPRHDTVYWYQQGPGQDPQFLISFYEKMQSDKGSIPDRFSAQQFSDYHSELNMSSLELGDSALYFCASSLGGWGSGSYEQYFGPGTRLTVT.

The CDR3 region is CASSLVARTDYGYTF. The CDR3, as DNA: TGTGCCAGCAGCTTGGTCGCCAGGACGGACTATGGCTACACCTTC. This chain uses TRBV5-6 with TRBJ1-2; D is uncertain. Germline CDR1 reads SGHDT; CDR2 reads YYEEEE. The CDR3 length is 15 residues. The ends were cut back, 0 bases at V and 3 bases at J, with 12 bases in the middle.

This chain links TRBV6-6 with TRBJ1-2; D gene uncertain. Trimming cost V 6 bases and J 5 bases, with 13 bases left between them. The CDR3 extends over 13 amino acids. The V gene's germline CDR1 is MNHNY and CDR2 SVGAGI (reference sequence). Written as DNA, the CDR3 is TGTGCCAGCAGCCTGGACGGTTTGTATGGCTACACCTTC. Translation gives CASSLDGLYGYTF.

This chain connects TRBV30 to TRBJ1-1, with 9 bases lining up with TRBD1. Germline trimming cut 5 bases from V and 4 bases from J; bases unmatched to any gene: 5. The CDR3 totals 13 residues. In germline, CDR1 is GTSNPN, CDR2 SVGIG (reference sequence). The CDR3 nucleotides are TGTGCCTGGGGGGGACAGGGAAGCACTGAAGCTTTCTTT. Encoded protein: CAWGGQGSTEAFF.

The V call is TRBV6-1, the J call TRBJ1-3; D is undetermined. In germline, CDR1 is MNHNS, CDR2 SASEGT. The CDR3 runs 13 residues. The V gene lost 1 base and the J gene lost 4 bases, with 5 bases spanning the gap. The CDR3 here is CASSEGAGNTIYF. In nucleotides, the CDR3 is TGTGCCAGCAGTGAAGGGGCAGGAAACACCATATATTTT.

This clone appeared a single time. The V and J genes are TRBV5-1 and TRBJ2-4; D uncertain. The CDR3 is 15 residues long. The germline V gene has CDR1 SGHRS and CDR2 YFSETQ. V was trimmed by 1 base and J by 0 bases, leaving 8 bases between them. The CDR3 DNA reads as TGCGCCAGCAGCTTGAATTTTGAAGCCAAAAACATTCAGTACTTC. Protein sequence: CASSLNFEAKNIQYF.

This sequence joins TRBV5-1 and TRBJ2-7; D call uncertain. The germline V gene encodes CDR1 SGHRS and CDR2 YFSETQ. V was clipped by 0 bases and J by 4 bases, with 17 bases between them. The CDR3 length is 16 residues. The CDR3 region is CASSLDVPFESYEQYF. CDR3 nucleotides: TGCGCCAGCAGCTTGGATGTTCCATTCGAATCTTACGAGCAGTACTTC.

The table lists this clone with a few counts. The gene calls are TRBV11-3 and TRBJ2-1, with TRBD2 as a possible D gene (5 bases). V was cut by 5 bases and J by 8 bases, with 25 bases left in between. This CDR3 is built from 17 residues. Looked up from germline, CDR1 is SGHNT and CDR2 is YENEEA. CDR3 DNA: TGTGCCAGCAGCGGAACGCATGGGAGTGGGCGGGTAGATGAGCAGTTCTTC. This sequence encodes CASSGTHGSGRVDEQFF.

V usage is TRBV19 and J usage is TRBJ2-3; D is ambiguous. CDR3 length: 14 amino acids. Trimming stripped 1 base from V and 1 base from J, with 6 bases between. Germline values: CDR1 LNHDA, CDR2 SQIVND (reference sequence). The CDR3 spells CASSIGLGTDTQYF. The DNA for the CDR3 is TGTGCCAGTAGTATAGGTTTGGGCACAGATACGCAGTATTTT. Full variable domain (outside the CDR3, taken from reference TRBV19 and TRBJ2-3): DGGITQSPKYLFRKEGQNVTLSCEQNLNHDAMYWYRQDPGQGLRLIYYSQIVNDFQKGDIAEGYSVSREKKESFPLTVTSAQKNPTAFYLCASSIGLGTDTQYFGPGTRLTVL.

The chain combines TRBV5-1 with TRBJ2-2; D tentatively fits TRBD1 or TRBD2 (6 bases each). This CDR3 spans 15 amino acids. V shed 0 bases and J shed 7 bases, with 13 bases lying between them. Germline CDR1 and CDR2: SGHRS and YFSETQ. CDR3 in DNA: TGCGCCAGCAGCTTGGCCCTCGGGGGCGGCGGGGAGCTGTTTTTT. Translated, it gives CASSLALGGGGELFF. Filled out from reference TRBV5-1 and TRBJ2-2, the complete variable domain reads KAGVTQTPRYLIKTRGQQVTLSCSPISGHRSVSWYQQTPGQGLQFLFEYFSETQRNKGNFPGRFSGRQFSNSRSEMNVSTLELGDSALYLCASSLALGGGGELFFGEGSRLTVL.

The chain has TRBV5-1 and TRBJ1-1; no clear D gene. V lost 4 bases and J lost 1, with 8 bases in between. Germline V gene data show CDR1 as SGHRS and CDR2 as YFSETQ. The CDR3 is 13 residues long. CDR3: CASSAGQNTEAFF. In DNA, the CDR3 is TGCGCCAGCAGCGCAGGCCAGAACACTGAAGCTTTCTTT.

The genes are TRBV2 and TRBJ2-1; 7 nucleotides match TRBD2. CDR3 length: 15 residues. Unmatched junction bases numbered 6, after V lost 3 bases and J lost 4 bases. Germline-derived CDR1 and CDR2 are SNHLY and FYNNEI. CDR3 in amino acids: CASSDKSGAYNEQFF. The CDR3 nucleotides read TGTGCCAGCAGTGATAAAAGCGGGGCTTACAATGAGCAGTTCTTC. Filled out from reference TRBV2 and TRBJ2-1, the complete variable domain reads EPEVTQTPSHQVTQMGQEVILRCVPISNHLYFYWYRQILGQKVEFLVSFYNNEISEKSEIFDDQFSVERPDGSNFTLKIRSTKLEDSAMYFCASSDKSGAYNEQFFGPGTRLTVL.

This chain links TRBV4-3 with TRBJ2-2; 12 bases fit TRBD2. Germline V CDR1 and CDR2: LGHNA, YSLEER. Trimming removed 1 base from V and 7 bases from J; junction bases left unmatched: 4. CDR3 length: 16 residues. CDR3 nucleotides: TGCGCCAGCAGCCAAGGCGCTAGCGGGAGGGGCGGGGAGCTGTTTTTT. This gives the protein CASSQGASGRGGELFF.

This clone was detected once. This chain uses TRBV11-2 with TRBJ1-2; the D gene is possibly TRBD1 (6 bases). Germline V gene lookup returns CDR1 SGHAT and CDR2 FQNNGV. The CDR3 contains 14 residues. Deletions cut 2 bases from V and 4 bases from J, with 11 bases between. The CDR3 DNA is TGTGCCAGCAGCTTATTGGGGGGCCTCTATGGCTACACCTTC. Encoded protein: CASSLLGGLYGYTF.

The J gene is TRBJ2-7, the V gene TRBV5-6, with a tentative D call TRBD1 (6 bases). The CDR3 runs to 15 residues. From germline, CDR1 is SGHDT and CDR2 YYEEEE. The V gene lost 1 base and the J gene lost 6 bases, with 17 bases spanning the gap. CDR3 sequence (DNA): TGTGCCAGCAGCTTGATAGGGAAGGGGGACACCGAGCAGTACTTC. Protein: CASSLIGKGDTEQYF.

V and J are TRBV5-1 and TRBJ2-3; either TRBD1 or TRBD2 may supply D (5 bases each). The CDR3 loop spans 15 amino acids. Deletions cut 1 base from V and 2 bases from J, with 11 bases between. Germline CDR1 SGHRS, CDR2 YFSETQ. The CDR3 nucleotides are TGCGCCAGCAGCTTGATTCCGGGACCCACAGATACGCAGTATTTT. It codes for CASSLIPGPTDTQYF. The complete variable domain, with remaining parts taken from reference TRBV5-1 and TRBJ2-3, reads KAGVTQTPRYLIKTRGQQVTLSCSPISGHRSVSWYQQTPGQGLQFLFEYFSETQRNKGNFPGRFSGRQFSNSRSEMNVSTLELGDSALYLCASSLIPGPTDTQYFGPGTRLTVL.